Listed below are T cell receptor beta chains from one sample, sequenced in a study of T cells in Graves' hyperthyroidism and ophthalmopathy. MiXCR was run by TCRdb on the multiplex PCR reads, yielding one entry per CDR3 protein. The repertoire has about 37,000 distinct CDR3 sequences, approximately 52% of them found once; the top ten carry 17%. Material for sequencing was blood. All receptors come from a man aged 40-49 years with Graves' ophthalmopathy. The CDR3 runs from the conserved cysteine through the conserved F or W. The D gene is left open where the match is weak. Rows may omit the clone size; those that give it use once, few, many or a size class.

J gene,D gene,clone size,V gene,CDR3 protein,CDR3 DNA
TRBJ1-6,NA,NA,TRBV10-3,CAISIQGAGSPLHF,TGTGCCATCAGCATACAGGGCGCGGGTTCACCCCTCCACTTT
TRBJ2-1,TRBD1,few,TRBV12-5,CASGLVHSGGGQGYEQFF,TGTGCTAGTGGTTTGGTACATTCTGGGGGGGGACAGGGATATGAGCAGTTCTTC
TRBJ2-5,TRBD1,NA,TRBV6-6,CASTLGTVKETQYF,TGTGCCAGCACCCTGGGGACAGTTAAAGAGACCCAGTACTTC
TRBJ2-7,NA,NA,TRBV20-1,CSARDPGRVAHEQYF,TGCAGTGCTAGAGATCCAGGCAGGGTGGCCCACGAGCAGTACTTC
TRBJ2-3,TRBD2,many,TRBV12-3/TRBV12-4,CASSNGLGDTQYF,TGTGCCAGCAGTAATGGACTAGGAGATACGCAGTATTTT
TRBJ2-1,NA,many,TRBV5-1,CASSSGTNNEQFF,TGCGCCAGCAGCTCCGGGACAAACAATGAGCAGTTCTTC
TRBJ2-7,NA,NA,TRBV30,CAWSSGTRGYEQYF,TGTGCCTGGAGTTCCGGGACACGGGGCTACGAGCAGTACTTC
TRBJ2-3,NA,many,TRBV12-3/TRBV12-4,CASTPSGVWRTDTQYF,TGTGCCAGCACCCCATCGGGGGTTTGGCGCACAGATACGCAGTATTTT
TRBJ2-3,NA,many,TRBV12-3/TRBV12-4,CASSPGGGADTQYF,TGTGCCAGCAGCCCCGGAGGGGGGGCAGATACACAGTATTTT
TRBJ2-1,TRBD2,many,TRBV7-8,CASRSLAGISYNEQFF,TGTGCCAGCAGATCTCTAGCGGGAATCTCCTACAATGAGCAGTTCTTC
TRBJ1-2,TRBD1,NA,TRBV19,CASRPMGTAYGYTF,TGTGCCAGTAGGCCGATGGGGACAGCGTATGGCTACACCTTC
TRBJ2-3,NA,NA,TRBV7-6,CASSRTPNTDTQYF,TGTGCCAGCAGCCGGACACCTAACACAGATACGCAGTATTTT
TRBJ1-3,NA,many,TRBV30,CAWSVTGGNTIYF,TGTGCCTGGAGTGTGACAGGAGGAAACACCATATATTTT
TRBJ2-7,TRBD1,NA,TRBV24-1,CATSDTRTGGAGEQYF,TGTGCCACCAGTGATACTCGGACAGGTGGGGCAGGTGAGCAGTACTTC
TRBJ2-7,TRBD1,NA,TRBV20-1,CSAGTGTIYEQYF,TGCAGTGCAGGGACAGGGACTATCTACGAGCAGTACTTC
TRBJ2-1,TRBD1,many,TRBV19,CASSIDLGDSYNEQFF,TGTGCCAGTAGTATAGATCTCGGGGACAGCTACAATGAGCAGTTCTTC
TRBJ2-7,TRBD1,few,TRBV18,CASAPGQAPYEQYF,TGTGCCAGCGCCCCGGGACAGGCACCCTACGAGCAGTACTTC
TRBJ2-3,NA,many,TRBV5-1,CASSLGSAGDTQYF,TGCGCCAGCAGCTTGGGAAGCGCGGGAGATACGCAGTATTTT
TRBJ2-7,NA,many,TRBV19,CASSLRDGEYEQYF,TGTGCCAGTAGTCTCCGGGACGGCGAATACGAGCAGTACTTC
TRBJ2-3,TRBD2,many,TRBV9,CASSVGGGGDTQYF,TGTGCCAGCAGCGTAGGCGGGGGGGGGGATACGCAGTATTTT
TRBJ1-4,TRBD1,once,TRBV5-5,CASSKGQGVTGKLFF,TGTGCCAGCAGCAAGGGACAGGGGGTGACCGGGAAACTGTTTTTT
TRBJ1-1,NA,NA,TRBV3-1,CASSQAPQGATEAFF,TGTGCCAGCAGCCAAGCACCCCAGGGCGCCACTGAAGCTTTCTTT
TRBJ2-3,NA,NA,TRBV20-1,CSASQNGGRDTQYF,TGCAGTGCTAGTCAGAATGGGGGGAGGGATACGCAGTATTTT
TRBJ2-7,TRBD2,many,TRBV5-1,CASSLRGGPDEQYF,TGCGCCAGCAGCTTGCGGGGGGGCCCGGATGAGCAGTACTTC
TRBJ1-4,NA,medium-sized,TRBV25-1,CASSVFATNEKLFF,TGTGCCAGCAGTGTATTCGCAACTAATGAAAAACTGTTTTTT
TRBJ1-1,NA,many,TRBV3-1,CASSRSGTANTEAFF,TGTGCCAGCAGCCGGAGCGGGACGGCGAACACTGAAGCTTTCTTT
TRBJ2-2,NA,many,TRBV12-3/TRBV12-4,CATTRPGELFF,TGTGCCACCACGAGGCCCGGGGAGCTGTTTTTT
TRBJ2-1,NA,medium-sized,TRBV15,CATSRDWAGRGEQFF,TGTGCCACCAGCAGAGATTGGGCGGGACGGGGTGAGCAGTTCTTC
TRBJ2-1,TRBD1,many,TRBV6-2/TRBV6-3,CASSYTGQGSEQFF,TGTGCCAGCAGTTATACGGGACAGGGGAGTGAGCAGTTCTTC
TRBJ2-7,TRBD2,once,TRBV20-1,CSARDREGLYAQYF,TGCAGTGCTAGAGACAGGGAGGGGCTCTACGCGCAGTACTTC
TRBJ1-5,NA,many,TRBV9,CASSPGLGNQPQHF,TGTGCCAGCAGCCCGGGGTTAGGCAATCAGCCCCAGCATTTT
TRBJ2-3,NA,NA,TRBV2,CASKQGGSTDTQYF,TGTGCCAGCAAGCAGGGCGGTAGCACAGATACGCAGTATTTT
TRBJ2-5,NA,NA,TRBV29-1,CSVGRDQETQYF,TGCAGCGTGGGCCGTGACCAAGAGACCCAGTACTTC
TRBJ2-5,TRBD1,NA,TRBV11-2,CASSFDLGGGETQYF,TGTGCCAGCAGCTTTGACTTAGGGGGCGGCGAGACCCAGTACTTC
TRBJ2-3,NA,NA,TRBV5-1,CASSLVVEDTQYF,TGCGCCAGCAGCTTGGTAGTGGAAGATACGCAGTATTTT
TRBJ1-2,NA,once,TRBV11-2,CASNSETTNYGCTF,TGTGCCAGCAACTCCGAGACAACGAACTATGGCTGCACCTTC
TRBJ2-2,NA,NA,TRBV19,CASTETGELFF,TGTGCCAGTACCGAAACCGGGGAGCTGTTTTTT
TRBJ1-1,NA,many,TRBV28,CASSIGTAEAFF,TGTGCCAGCAGCATAGGAACGGCTGAAGCTTTCTTT
TRBJ2-7,TRBD2,once,TRBV20-1,CSAGTSGGYEQCF,TGCAGTGCAGGGACTAGCGGGGGCTACGAGCAGTGCTTC
TRBJ1-1,TRBD1,few,TRBV5-4,CASSLAGGGMNTEAFF,TGTGCCAGCAGCTTGGCAGGGGGCGGGATGAACACTGAAGCTTTCTTT
TRBJ2-1,TRBD2,many,TRBV20-1,CSAFSGTSGGNEQFF,TGCAGTGCTTTCTCCGGGACTAGCGGGGGGAATGAGCAGTTCTTC
TRBJ1-4,TRBD1,large,TRBV29-1,CSVTTGGDGEKLFF,TGCAGCGTTACGACAGGGGGCGATGGTGAAAAACTGTTTTTT
TRBJ2-5,TRBD2,NA,TRBV7-9,CASSLGLLAGSGETQYF,TGTGCCAGCAGCTTAGGTTTACTAGCGGGCTCAGGAGAGACCCAGTACTTC
TRBJ2-1,NA,NA,TRBV19,CASSFGGYNEQFF,TGTGCCAGTAGTTTCGGGGGCTACAATGAGCAGTTCTTC
TRBJ2-7,TRBD1,NA,TRBV20-1,CSTRQGTGNLYEQYF,TGCAGTACAAGACAGGGGACAGGGAACTTATACGAGCAGTACTTC
TRBJ2-1,NA,many,TRBV6-6,CASSDGTHNEQFF,TGTGCCAGCAGTGACGGGACACACAATGAGCAGTTCTTC
TRBJ1-1,NA,many,TRBV19,CASRAGQLEAFF,TGTGCCAGTAGGGCAGGGCAACTTGAAGCTTTCTTT
TRBJ2-7,NA,many,TRBV20-1,CSARGGSGQGNYEQYF,TGCAGTGCCCGGGGGGGGTCCGGACAGGGGAACTACGAGCAGTACTTC
TRBJ2-4,NA,many,TRBV10-1,CAPHLTLLYCYPYF,TGCGCCCCGCACCTAACCCTGCTTTACTGCTATCCGTACTTC
TRBJ1-1,NA,many,TRBV10-3,CATRQGDTEAFF,TGTGCCACCAGGCAGGGTGACACTGAAGCTTTCTTT
TRBJ2-7,TRBD1,medium-sized,TRBV7-8,CASSKTGVDSYEQYF,TGTGCCAGCAGCAAAACAGGGGTGGACTCCTACGAGCAGTACTTC
TRBJ2-5,NA,once,TRBV20-1,CSASDVGGQETQYF,TGCAGTGCTAGTGATGTTGGGGGGCAAGAGACCCAGTACTTC
TRBJ2-7,NA,once,TRBV6-6,CASSYGQSYEQYF,TGTGCCAGCAGTTACGGGCAGTCCTACGAGCAGTACTTC
TRBJ2-3,NA,many,TRBV11-3,CASSLWGASTDTQYF,TGTGCCAGCAGCTTGTGGGGGGCCAGCACAGATACGCAGTATTTT
TRBJ2-1,TRBD2,NA,TRBV10-2,CASRDASGGREQFF,TGCGCCAGCAGGGATGCTAGCGGGGGCCGGGAGCAGTTCTTC